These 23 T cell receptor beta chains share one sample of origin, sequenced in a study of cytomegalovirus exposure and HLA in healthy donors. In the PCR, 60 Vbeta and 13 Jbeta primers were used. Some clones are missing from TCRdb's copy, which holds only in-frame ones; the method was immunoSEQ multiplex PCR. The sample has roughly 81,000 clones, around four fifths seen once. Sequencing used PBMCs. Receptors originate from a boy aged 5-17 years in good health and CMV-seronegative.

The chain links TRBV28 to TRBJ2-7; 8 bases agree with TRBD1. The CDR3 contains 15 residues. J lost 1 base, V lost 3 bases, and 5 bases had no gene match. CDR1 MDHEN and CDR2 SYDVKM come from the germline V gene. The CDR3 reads CASSFRGRKSYEQYF. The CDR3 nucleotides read TGTGCCAGCAGTTTCAGGGGGCGAAAGTCCTACGAGCAGTACTTC.

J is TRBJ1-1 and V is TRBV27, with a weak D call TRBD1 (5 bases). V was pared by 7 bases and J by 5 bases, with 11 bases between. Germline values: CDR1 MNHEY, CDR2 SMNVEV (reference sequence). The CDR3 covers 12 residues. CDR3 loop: CASNSGGTEAFF. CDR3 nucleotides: TGTGCCAGCAACTCGGGGGGGACTGAAGCTTTCTTT.

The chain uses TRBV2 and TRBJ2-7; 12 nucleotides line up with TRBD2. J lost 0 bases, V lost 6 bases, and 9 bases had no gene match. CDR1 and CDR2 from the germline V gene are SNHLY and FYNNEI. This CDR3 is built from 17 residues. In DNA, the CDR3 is TGTGCCAGCAGACGCGGACTAGCGGGAAAGAGCTCCTACGAGCAGTACTTC. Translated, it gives CASRRGLAGKSSYEQYF. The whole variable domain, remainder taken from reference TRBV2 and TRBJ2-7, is EPEVTQTPSHQVTQMGQEVILRCVPISNHLYFYWYRQILGQKVEFLVSFYNNEISEKSEIFDDQFSVERPDGSNFTLKIRSTKLEDSAMYFCASRRGLAGKSSYEQYFGPGTRLTVT.

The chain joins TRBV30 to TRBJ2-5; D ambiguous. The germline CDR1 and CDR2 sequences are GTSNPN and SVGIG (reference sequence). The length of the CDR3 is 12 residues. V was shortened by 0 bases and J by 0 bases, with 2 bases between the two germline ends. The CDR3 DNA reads TGTGCCTGGAGTGTCGACCAAGAGACCCAGTACTTC. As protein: CAWSVDQETQYF.

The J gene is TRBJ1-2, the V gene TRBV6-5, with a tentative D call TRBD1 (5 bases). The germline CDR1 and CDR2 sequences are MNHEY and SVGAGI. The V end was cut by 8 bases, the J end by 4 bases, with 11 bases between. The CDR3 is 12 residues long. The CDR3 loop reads CASAGRAYGYTF. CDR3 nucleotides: TGTGCCAGCGCGGGACGGGCCTATGGCTACACCTTC.

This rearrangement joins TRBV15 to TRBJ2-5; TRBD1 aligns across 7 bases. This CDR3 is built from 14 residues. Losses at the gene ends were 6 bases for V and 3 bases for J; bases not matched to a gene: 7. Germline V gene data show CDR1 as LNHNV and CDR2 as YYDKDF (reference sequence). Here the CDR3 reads CATRAAGTEETQYF. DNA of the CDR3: TGTGCCACCAGAGCGGCCGGGACAGAAGAGACCCAGTACTTC.

CDR3 DNA: TGCGCCAGCAGCTTCACAATGGACACTGAAGCTTTCTTT. It specifies CASSFTMDTEAFF. The chain has TRBV5-1 and TRBJ1-1; the D is unclear. This CDR3 spans 13 amino acids. V was pared by 2 bases and J by 3 bases, with 8 bases between. Germline CDR1 is SGHRS and CDR2 is YFSETQ.

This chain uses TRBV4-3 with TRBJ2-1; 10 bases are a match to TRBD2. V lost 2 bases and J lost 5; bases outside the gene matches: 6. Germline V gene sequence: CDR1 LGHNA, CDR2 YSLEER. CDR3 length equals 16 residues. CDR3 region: CASSQFLAGVDNEQFF. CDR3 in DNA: TGCGCCAGCAGCCAATTTCTAGCGGGAGTTGACAATGAGCAGTTCTTC.

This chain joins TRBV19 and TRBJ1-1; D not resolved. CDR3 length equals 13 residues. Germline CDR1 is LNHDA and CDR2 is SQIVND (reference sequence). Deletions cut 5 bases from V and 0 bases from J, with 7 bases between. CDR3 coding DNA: TGTGCCAGTAGTCTCAGGATGAACACTGAAGCTTTCTTT. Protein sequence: CASSLRMNTEAFF.

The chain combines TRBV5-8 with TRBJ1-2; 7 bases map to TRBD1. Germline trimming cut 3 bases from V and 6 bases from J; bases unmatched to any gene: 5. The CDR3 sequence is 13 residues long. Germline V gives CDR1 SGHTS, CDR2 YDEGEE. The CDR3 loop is CASSSGTVNGYTF. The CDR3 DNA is TGTGCCAGCAGCTCGGGGACAGTCAATGGCTACACCTTC.

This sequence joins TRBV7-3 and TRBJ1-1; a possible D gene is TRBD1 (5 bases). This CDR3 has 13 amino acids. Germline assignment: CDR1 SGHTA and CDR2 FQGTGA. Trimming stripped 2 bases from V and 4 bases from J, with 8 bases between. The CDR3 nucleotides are TGTGCCAGCAGCTTACCAGGGCTCACTGAAGCTTTCTTT. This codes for CASSLPGLTEAFF.

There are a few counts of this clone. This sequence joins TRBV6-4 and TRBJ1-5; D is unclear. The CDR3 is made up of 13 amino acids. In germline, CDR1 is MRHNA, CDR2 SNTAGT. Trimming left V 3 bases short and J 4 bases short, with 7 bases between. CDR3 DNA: TGTGCCAGCAGTGAGTATGAGAATCAGCCCCAGCATTTT. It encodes CASSEYENQPQHF.

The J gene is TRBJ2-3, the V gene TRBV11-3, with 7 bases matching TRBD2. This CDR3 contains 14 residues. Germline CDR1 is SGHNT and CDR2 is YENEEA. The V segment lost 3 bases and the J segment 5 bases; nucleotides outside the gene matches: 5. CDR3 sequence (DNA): TGTGCCAGCAGCTTTCGCAGGGAGGGAGATACGCAGTATTTT. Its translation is CASSFRREGDTQYF.

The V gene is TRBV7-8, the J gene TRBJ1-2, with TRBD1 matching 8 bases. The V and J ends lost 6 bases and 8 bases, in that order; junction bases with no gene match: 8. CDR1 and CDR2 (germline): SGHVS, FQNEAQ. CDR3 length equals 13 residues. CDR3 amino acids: CASRLGQGGGYTF. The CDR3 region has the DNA TGTGCCAGCAGACTCGGACAGGGTGGAGGCTACACCTTC.

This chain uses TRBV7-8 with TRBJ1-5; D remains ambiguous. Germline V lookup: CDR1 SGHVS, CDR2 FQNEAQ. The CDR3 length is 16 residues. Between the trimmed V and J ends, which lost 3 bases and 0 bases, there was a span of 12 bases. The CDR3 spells CASSFHAGNSNQPQHF. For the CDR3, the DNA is TGTGCCAGCAGCTTTCATGCGGGTAATAGCAATCAGCCCCAGCATTTT. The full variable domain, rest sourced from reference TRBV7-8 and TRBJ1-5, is GAGVSQSPRYKVAKRGQDVALRCDPISGHVSLFWYQQALGQGPEFLTYFQNEAQLDKSGLPSDRFFAERPEGSVSTLKIQRTQQEDSAVYLCASSFHAGNSNQPQHFGDGTRLSIL.

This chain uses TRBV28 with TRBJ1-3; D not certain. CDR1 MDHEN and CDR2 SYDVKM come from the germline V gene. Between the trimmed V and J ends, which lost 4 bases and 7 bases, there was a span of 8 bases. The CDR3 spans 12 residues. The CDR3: CASSSPPNTIYF. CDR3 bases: TGTGCCAGCAGTTCCCCTCCTAACACCATATATTTT.

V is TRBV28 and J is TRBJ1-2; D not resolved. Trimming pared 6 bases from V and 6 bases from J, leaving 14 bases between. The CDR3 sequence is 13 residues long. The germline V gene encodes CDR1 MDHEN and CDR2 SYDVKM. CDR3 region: CASRALIRDGYTF. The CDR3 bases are TGTGCCAGCAGAGCTCTCATAAGAGATGGCTACACCTTC.

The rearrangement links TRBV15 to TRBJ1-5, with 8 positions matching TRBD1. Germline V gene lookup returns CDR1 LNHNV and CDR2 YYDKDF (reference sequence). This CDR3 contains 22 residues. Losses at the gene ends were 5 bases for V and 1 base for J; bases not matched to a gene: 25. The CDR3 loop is CATSRSTSPIGQGRSSNQPQHF. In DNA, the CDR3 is TGTGCCACCAGCCGATCCACTTCCCCTATCGGACAGGGTAGGTCGAGCAATCAGCCCCAGCATTTT.

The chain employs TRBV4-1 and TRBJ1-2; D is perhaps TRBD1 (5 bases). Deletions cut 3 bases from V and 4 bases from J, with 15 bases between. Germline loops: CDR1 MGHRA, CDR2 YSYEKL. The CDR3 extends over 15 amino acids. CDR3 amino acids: CASSQGLERTYGYTF. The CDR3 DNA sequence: TGCGCCAGCAGCCAGGGGCTCGAGAGGACCTATGGCTACACCTTC.

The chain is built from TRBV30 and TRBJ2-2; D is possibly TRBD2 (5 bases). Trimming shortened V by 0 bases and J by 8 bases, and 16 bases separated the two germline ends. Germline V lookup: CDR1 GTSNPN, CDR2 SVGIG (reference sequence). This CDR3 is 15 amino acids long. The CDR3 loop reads CAWSVLAAVGGELFF. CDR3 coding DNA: TGTGCCTGGAGTGTCCTAGCCGCTGTAGGTGGGGAGCTGTTTTTT.

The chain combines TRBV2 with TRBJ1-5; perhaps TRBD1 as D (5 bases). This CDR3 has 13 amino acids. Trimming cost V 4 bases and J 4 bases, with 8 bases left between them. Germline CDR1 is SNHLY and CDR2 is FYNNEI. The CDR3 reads CASSGTRNQPQHF. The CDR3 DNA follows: TGTGCCAGCAGTGGGACAAGGAATCAGCCCCAGCATTTT.

The CDR3 region is CASSIDGGPGYTF. The CDR3 DNA follows: TGTGCCAGTAGTATAGACGGGGGGCCCGGCTACACCTTC. V usage is TRBV19 and J usage is TRBJ1-2; weak D call: TRBD1 (6 bases). Trimming pared 0 bases from V and 8 bases from J, leaving 10 bases between. The germline gives CDR1 LNHDA, CDR2 SQIVND (reference sequence). This CDR3 comprises 13 residues.

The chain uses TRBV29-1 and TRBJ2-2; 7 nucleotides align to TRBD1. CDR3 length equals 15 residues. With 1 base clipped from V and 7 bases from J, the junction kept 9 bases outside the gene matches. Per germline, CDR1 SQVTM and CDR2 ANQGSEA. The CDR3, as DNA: TGCAGCGTTGAAGTAAGACTCACAGGGGTCGGGGAGCTGTTTTTT. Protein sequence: CSVEVRLTGVGELFF.